Presented here are 28 T cell receptor beta chains from one specimen sequenced in a study of read filtering for tumor transcriptome and immune sequencing. The library was built from 400 ng RNA with molecular barcoded adaptors for alpha/delta and beta/gamma chains. TCRdb ran MiXCR on the reads and lists one entry per CDR3 protein. The sample carries about 130,000 distinct CDR3 sequences, 13% recorded once. Sample: a population of CD138-negative cells sorted from bone marrow. All receptors derive from a donor at least 40 years old with multiple myeloma.

This clonotype was detected ten times or more. The gene calls are TRBV5-4 and TRBJ2-1; D is uncertain. The CDR3 has 15 residues. The V end was cut by 4 bases, the J end by 5 bases, with 16 bases between. From germline, CDR1 is SGHNT and CDR2 YYREEE (reference sequence). The CDR3 loop reads CASSHPVQTHNEQFF. CDR3 sequence (DNA): TGTGCCAGCAGCCACCCTGTCCAAACCCACAATGAGCAGTTCTTC.

This clonotype was detected many times. This rearrangement joins TRBV4-1 to TRBJ1-1; TRBD1 might be the D (5 bases). Trimming stripped 0 bases from V and 0 bases from J, with 14 bases between. Germline values: CDR1 MGHRA, CDR2 YSYEKL. The CDR3 is made up of 17 amino acids. This CDR3 reads CASSQDVQGGMNTEAFF. CDR3 coding DNA: TGCGCCAGCAGCCAAGATGTGCAGGGTGGGATGAACACTGAAGCTTTCTTT.

The chain has TRBV4-3 and TRBJ2-2, with a tentative D call TRBD1 (6 bases). The V and J ends lost 3 bases and 3 bases respectively, with 11 bases between them. The length of the CDR3 is 15 residues. Germline assignment: CDR1 LGHNA and CDR2 YSLEER. The CDR3 DNA is TGCGCCAGCAGCCAGATAACAGGGTACACCGGGGAGCTGTTTTTT. Its translation is CASSQITGYTGELFF.

To note about this clonotype: This may arise from a read error, as a much more abundant clone is one base away. This CDR3 is missing its conserved last phenylalanine or tryptophan, likely due to a read error. This sequence joins TRBV6-2 or TRBV6-3 and TRBJ2-4; the match to TRBD2 covers 8 bases. Germline assignment: CDR1 MNHEY and CDR2 SVGEGT. The V and J ends lost 8 bases and 8 bases, in that order; junction bases with no gene match: 14. CDR3 size: 15 residues. The CDR3 reads CASSPTGLDQYIQYI. In nucleotides, the CDR3 is TGTGCCAGCTCACCGACGGGACTAGATCAATACATTCAGTACATC.

This clonotype was counted only a few times. Lacking the conserved final phenylalanine or tryptophan, this CDR3 likely reflects a read error. The chain combines TRBV7-3 with TRBJ2-3, with D tentatively TRBD1 (5 bases). Germline V lookup: CDR1 SGHTA, CDR2 FQGTGA. Trimming pared 4 bases from V and 5 bases from J, leaving 13 bases between. The CDR3 consists of 14 residues. CDR3 residues: CASSYTGPEDTQYS. CDR3 nucleotide sequence: TGTGCCAGCAGCTATACAGGACCTGAAGATACGCAGTATTCT.

Many counts were recorded for this clonotype. The rearrangement links TRBV7-6 to TRBJ2-4; a possible D gene is TRBD2 (5 bases). V dropped 0 bases and J dropped 6 bases, with 9 bases sitting between them. The germline CDR1 and CDR2 sequences are SGHVS and FNYEAQ. There are 14 residues in the CDR3. CDR3 protein: CASSLASSGNIQYF. The CDR3, as DNA: TGTGCCAGCAGCTTAGCGTCCAGCGGAAACATTCAGTACTTC.

This clonotype has at least ten counts. The chain has TRBV29-1 and TRBJ2-1, with D maybe TRBD2 (6 bases). The length of the CDR3 is 11 residues. The V gene's germline CDR1 is SQVTM and CDR2 ANQGSEA. V lost 3 bases to trimming and J lost 8 bases, with 8 bases between them. CDR3: CSVESGDEQFF. CDR3 DNA sequence: TGCAGCGTTGAGTCGGGGGATGAGCAGTTCTTC.

The table lists this clonotype with many counts. The V and J genes are TRBV15 and TRBJ1-1, with TRBD1 matching over 8 bases. Trimming at V came to 3 bases and at J to 2 bases, leaving 2 bases not matched to a gene. Germline assignment: CDR1 LNHNV and CDR2 YYDKDF (reference sequence). The CDR3 is 14 amino acids. CDR3 nucleotides: TGTGCCACCAGCAGGGACAGGGACAACACTGAAGCTTTCTTT. It translates to CATSRDRDNTEAFF.

At least ten counts were recorded for this clonotype. The rearrangement joins TRBV15 to TRBJ2-4; D may be TRBD2 (6 bases). The CDR3 has 14 amino acids. In germline, CDR1 is LNHNV, CDR2 YYDKDF (reference sequence). Trimming pared 5 bases from V and 7 bases from J, leaving 15 bases between. This CDR3 is CATSADYMVNIQYF. CDR3 in DNA: TGTGCCACCAGCGCGGACTACATGGTGAACATTCAGTACTTC.

This clonotype came up many times. The V and J genes are TRBV27 and TRBJ2-1, with D perhaps TRBD1 (5 bases). Germline lookup yields CDR1 MNHEY and CDR2 SMNVEV (reference sequence). The CDR3 is 14 amino acids. Trimming took 4 bases from V and 9 from J, leaving 16 bases between them. The CDR3 DNA follows: TGTGCCAGCAGTTGGAGCCCAGGGATCGGTGAGCAGTTCTTC. Translated: CASSWSPGIGEQFF.

This clonotype has ten or more counts. The chain links TRBV7-8 to TRBJ2-1; D is undetermined. This CDR3 contains 13 residues. Germline V gives CDR1 SGHVS, CDR2 FQNEAQ. V gave up 5 bases and J gave up 4 bases, with 9 bases separating them. CDR3: CASSPRTYNEQFF. In DNA form, the CDR3 reads TGTGCCAGCAGCCCCCGGACGTACAATGAGCAGTTCTTC.

About this clonotype itself: One junction end does not reproduce the germline sequence, and a read error may be involved. The gene calls are TRBV7-7 and TRBJ2-1; 11 nucleotides align to TRBD2. Germline V gives CDR1 SSHAT, CDR2 FNYEAQ (reference sequence). This CDR3 region has 16 residues. CDR3 region: CVSSLGTSGSYNEQFF. The CDR3 DNA reads TGTGTCAGCAGCTTAGGTACTAGCGGGAGTTACAATGAGCAGTTTTTC.

This clonotype has a count of ten or more. V usage is TRBV10-2 and J usage is TRBJ1-5, with D possibly being TRBD1 (6 bases). Germline values: CDR1 WSHSY, CDR2 SAAADI. This CDR3 region has 17 residues. The V end was cut by 5 bases, the J end by 3 bases, with 20 bases between. CDR3 sequence reads: CASSKWVRTAINQPQHF. The CDR3 DNA follows: TGCGCCAGCAGTAAATGGGTCCGGACAGCTATCAATCAGCCCCAGCATTTT.

This clonotype was picked up many times. V gene TRBV18 combines with J gene TRBJ2-3; possibly TRBD1 for D (6 bases). Germline V gives CDR1 KGHSH, CDR2 LQKENI. This CDR3 contains 15 residues. Trimming took 2 bases from V and 6 from J, leaving 15 bases between them. This chain's CDR3 is CASSPSTGLADTQYF. The CDR3 nucleotides read TGTGCCAGCTCACCAAGCACAGGGTTGGCGGATACGCAGTATTTT.

Ten or more counts support this clonotype. V is TRBV24-1 and J is TRBJ1-5, with D hard to call. The CDR3 extends over 14 amino acids. Per the germline V gene, CDR1 is KGHDR and CDR2 is SFDVKD. Trimming left V 3 bases short and J 3 bases short, with 8 bases between. CDR3 protein: CATSDPGPNQPQHF. CDR3 in DNA: TGTGCCACCAGTGATCCGGGTCCCAATCAGCCCCAGCATTTT.

In this sample, this clonotype turned up many times. The rearrangement uses TRBV5-1 and TRBJ2-7; 9 bases are a match to TRBD1. Losses at the gene ends were 7 bases for V and 3 bases for J; bases not matched to a gene: 8. The V gene's germline CDR1 is SGHRS and CDR2 YFSETQ. The length of the CDR3 is 14 residues. In nucleotides, the CDR3 is TGCGCCAGCGCCCCCGGGACAGGGCTCTACGAGCAGTACTTC. Translating it yields CASAPGTGLYEQYF.

This clonotype was seen repeatedly, ten times or more. CDR3 sequence: CSARARPQGVRYEQYF. The DNA for the CDR3 is TGCAGTGCTAGAGCCCGACCACAGGGGGTGAGATACGAGCAGTACTTC. The chain links TRBV20-1 to TRBJ2-7, with 8 positions matching TRBD1. CDR1 is DFQATT and CDR2 is SNEGSKA in the germline V gene (reference sequence). CDR3 length: 16 residues. V was clipped by 1 base and J by 4 bases; unmatched bases: 12.

The chain employs TRBV15 and TRBJ1-4; 9 nucleotides align to TRBD1. Germline CDR1 and CDR2: LNHNV and YYDKDF (reference sequence). CDR3 size: 18 residues. The trim removed 2 bases at V and 0 bases at J, leaving 7 bases unmatched. CDR3 in amino acids: CATSRTQGAGATNEKLFF. As DNA, the CDR3 is TGTGCCACCAGCAGAACACAGGGGGCAGGGGCAACTAATGAAAAACTGTTTTTT.

This clonotype occurred many times. The rearrangement uses TRBV20-1 and TRBJ1-2; D gene unclear. Trimming stripped 4 bases from V and 4 bases from J, with 10 bases between. Germline CDR1 and CDR2: DFQATT and SNEGSKA (reference sequence). The length of the CDR3 is 12 residues. CDR3 in amino acids: CSATFRIYGYTF. CDR3 in DNA: TGCAGTGCTACATTCAGAATCTATGGCTACACCTTC.

In its sample, this clonotype was seen many times. This chain connects TRBV5-1 to TRBJ2-5, with 10 bases fitting TRBD1. The CDR3 sequence is 17 residues long. Germline V gene sequence: CDR1 SGHRS, CDR2 YFSETQ. Germline trimming cut 2 bases from V and 4 bases from J; bases unmatched to any gene: 11. For the CDR3, the DNA is TGCGCCAGCAGCTTCGACGCACCGGGACAGGGGACAGAGACCCAGTACTTC. Its protein product is CASSFDAPGQGTETQYF. The full variable domain, with the rest looked up from reference TRBV5-1 and TRBJ2-5, is KAGVTQTPRYLIKTRGQQVTLSCSPISGHRSVSWYQQTPGQGLQFLFEYFSETQRNKGNFPGRFSGRQFSNSRSEMNVSTLELGDSALYLCASSFDAPGQGTETQYFGPGTRLLVL.

The V gene is TRBV7-2, the J gene TRBJ1-1; no definite D call. The V end lost 2 bases, the J end lost 5 bases, and 15 bases lay between the germline ends. This CDR3 is 15 amino acids long. Looked up from germline, CDR1 is SGHTA and CDR2 is FQGNSA. The CDR3 nucleotides read TGTACCAGCAGCTTATCGAGGGTTGTGAGTACTGAAGCTTTCTTT. Encoded protein: CTSSLSRVVSTEAFF.

This clonotype was found many times. The rearrangement uses TRBV29-1 and TRBJ2-7; no reliable D call. Trimming shortened V by 7 bases and J by 1 base, and 26 bases separated the two germline ends. CDR3 length: 17 amino acids. Germline assignment: CDR1 SQVTM and CDR2 ANQGSEA. CDR3 in DNA: TGCAGCGGCTGTGTCCTAAGGTCATTAGTCCCATCCTACGAGCAGTACTTC. Amino acid sequence: CSGCVLRSLVPSYEQYF.

Comment on this clonotype: This may arise from a read error, as a much more abundant clone is one base away. The chain uses TRBV19 and TRBJ1-2; 7 positions agree with TRBD1. The CDR3 sequence is 15 residues long. Trimming removed 6 bases from V and 6 bases from J; junction bases left unmatched: 13. Looked up from germline, CDR1 is LNHDA and CDR2 is SQIVND (reference sequence). CDR3 nucleotide sequence: TGTGCCAGTAGCCCAACTCTCGGGACAGATAATGGCTACACCTTC. Translated: CASSPTLGTDNGYTF.

This clonotype was seen at least ten times. The chain combines TRBV19 with TRBJ2-1; 7 bases align to TRBD1. This CDR3 is built from 13 residues. After removal of 7 bases from V and 5 bases from J, the junction contained 5 bases not matched to a gene. The germline V gene has CDR1 LNHDA and CDR2 SQIVND (reference sequence). The CDR3 coding sequence is TGTGCCAGTAATTTTGGGACAGACAATGAGCAGTTCTTC. Its translation: CASNFGTDNEQFF.

A remark on this clonotype: This may stem from a read error, because a much larger clone lies one nucleotide away. Because the CDR3 is missing its conserved closing phenylalanine or tryptophan, this is likely a read error. The chain employs TRBV15 and TRBJ1-5, with D unresolved. The CDR3 is made up of 13 amino acids. Germline loops: CDR1 LNHNV, CDR2 YYDKDF (reference sequence). V lost 5 bases and J lost 7, with 12 bases in between. CDR3 amino acids: CATSPQRSQPQHI. Written as DNA, the CDR3 is TGTGCCACCAGCCCGCAGCGGTCCCAGCCCCAGCATATT.

This clonotype was counted ten times or more. The chain carries TRBV5-1 and TRBJ2-1; TRBD2 aligns across 8 bases. The CDR3 length is 16 residues. In germline, CDR1 is SGHRS, CDR2 YFSETQ. The trim removed 2 bases at V and 7 bases at J, leaving 11 bases unmatched. CDR3 region: CASSLRPGLDANEQFF. The CDR3 DNA reads as TGCGCCAGCAGCTTAAGACCGGGACTAGACGCGAATGAGCAGTTCTTC.

Points on this clonotype: At one end the junction does not follow the germline gene, possibly because of a read error. This chain links TRBV20-1 with TRBJ2-2; tentative D call: TRBD2 (6 bases). This CDR3 contains 15 residues. In germline, CDR1 is DFQATT, CDR2 SNEGSKA (reference sequence). The CDR3 nucleotides read TGCAGTGCTAGAAGGGCGGGACCGAACACCGGGAAGCTGTTTTTT. The encoded protein is CSARRAGPNTGKLFF.

As concerns this clonotype: A much bigger clone sits one base away, suggesting this may be a read error. The V gene is TRBV29-1, the J gene TRBJ2-5; the D gene is possibly TRBD2 (6 bases). Trimming left V 2 bases short and J 9 bases short, with 16 bases between. Germline CDR1 and CDR2: SQVTM and ANQGSEA. The CDR3 has 13 amino acids. CDR3 DNA: TGCAGCGTTGAAAAGGACTTTAGGGAGGCCCAGTACTTC. Amino acid sequence: CSVEKDFREAQYF.